Below, 2 T cell receptor beta chains from the same sample are listed, as sequenced in a study of blood T cell repertoires in COVID-19. TCRdb's copy holds only in-frame clones and misses some; the assay was immunoSEQ multiplex PCR. This repertoire shows approximately 480,000 clones, nearly 90% found once; its top ten account for roughly 1%. The sequenced sample consisted of peripheral blood. All receptors derive from a man between 18 and 35 years old with COVID-19, enrolled during active disease.

This chain links TRBV7-2 with TRBJ2-1; D perhaps matches TRBD1 (5 bases). CDR3 length equals 12 residues. The V gene lost 4 bases and the J gene lost 12 bases, with 13 bases spanning the gap. Germline V CDR1 and CDR2: SGHTA, FQGNSA. The CDR3 DNA follows: TGTGCCAGCAGCTCAAGCCATAGGGGGCAGTTCTTC. Its translation is CASSSSHRGQFF.

The V call is TRBV7-9, the J call TRBJ1-2; TRBD1 agrees at 11 bases. Germline-derived CDR1 and CDR2 are SEHNR and FQNEAQ (reference sequence). V dropped 7 bases and J dropped 7; count of bases not matched to a gene: 11. This CDR3 is built from 15 residues. As DNA, the CDR3 is TGTGCCAGCACCGCCACCAGGACAGGGGGCCCTGGCTACACCTTC. It codes for CASTATRTGGPGYTF.